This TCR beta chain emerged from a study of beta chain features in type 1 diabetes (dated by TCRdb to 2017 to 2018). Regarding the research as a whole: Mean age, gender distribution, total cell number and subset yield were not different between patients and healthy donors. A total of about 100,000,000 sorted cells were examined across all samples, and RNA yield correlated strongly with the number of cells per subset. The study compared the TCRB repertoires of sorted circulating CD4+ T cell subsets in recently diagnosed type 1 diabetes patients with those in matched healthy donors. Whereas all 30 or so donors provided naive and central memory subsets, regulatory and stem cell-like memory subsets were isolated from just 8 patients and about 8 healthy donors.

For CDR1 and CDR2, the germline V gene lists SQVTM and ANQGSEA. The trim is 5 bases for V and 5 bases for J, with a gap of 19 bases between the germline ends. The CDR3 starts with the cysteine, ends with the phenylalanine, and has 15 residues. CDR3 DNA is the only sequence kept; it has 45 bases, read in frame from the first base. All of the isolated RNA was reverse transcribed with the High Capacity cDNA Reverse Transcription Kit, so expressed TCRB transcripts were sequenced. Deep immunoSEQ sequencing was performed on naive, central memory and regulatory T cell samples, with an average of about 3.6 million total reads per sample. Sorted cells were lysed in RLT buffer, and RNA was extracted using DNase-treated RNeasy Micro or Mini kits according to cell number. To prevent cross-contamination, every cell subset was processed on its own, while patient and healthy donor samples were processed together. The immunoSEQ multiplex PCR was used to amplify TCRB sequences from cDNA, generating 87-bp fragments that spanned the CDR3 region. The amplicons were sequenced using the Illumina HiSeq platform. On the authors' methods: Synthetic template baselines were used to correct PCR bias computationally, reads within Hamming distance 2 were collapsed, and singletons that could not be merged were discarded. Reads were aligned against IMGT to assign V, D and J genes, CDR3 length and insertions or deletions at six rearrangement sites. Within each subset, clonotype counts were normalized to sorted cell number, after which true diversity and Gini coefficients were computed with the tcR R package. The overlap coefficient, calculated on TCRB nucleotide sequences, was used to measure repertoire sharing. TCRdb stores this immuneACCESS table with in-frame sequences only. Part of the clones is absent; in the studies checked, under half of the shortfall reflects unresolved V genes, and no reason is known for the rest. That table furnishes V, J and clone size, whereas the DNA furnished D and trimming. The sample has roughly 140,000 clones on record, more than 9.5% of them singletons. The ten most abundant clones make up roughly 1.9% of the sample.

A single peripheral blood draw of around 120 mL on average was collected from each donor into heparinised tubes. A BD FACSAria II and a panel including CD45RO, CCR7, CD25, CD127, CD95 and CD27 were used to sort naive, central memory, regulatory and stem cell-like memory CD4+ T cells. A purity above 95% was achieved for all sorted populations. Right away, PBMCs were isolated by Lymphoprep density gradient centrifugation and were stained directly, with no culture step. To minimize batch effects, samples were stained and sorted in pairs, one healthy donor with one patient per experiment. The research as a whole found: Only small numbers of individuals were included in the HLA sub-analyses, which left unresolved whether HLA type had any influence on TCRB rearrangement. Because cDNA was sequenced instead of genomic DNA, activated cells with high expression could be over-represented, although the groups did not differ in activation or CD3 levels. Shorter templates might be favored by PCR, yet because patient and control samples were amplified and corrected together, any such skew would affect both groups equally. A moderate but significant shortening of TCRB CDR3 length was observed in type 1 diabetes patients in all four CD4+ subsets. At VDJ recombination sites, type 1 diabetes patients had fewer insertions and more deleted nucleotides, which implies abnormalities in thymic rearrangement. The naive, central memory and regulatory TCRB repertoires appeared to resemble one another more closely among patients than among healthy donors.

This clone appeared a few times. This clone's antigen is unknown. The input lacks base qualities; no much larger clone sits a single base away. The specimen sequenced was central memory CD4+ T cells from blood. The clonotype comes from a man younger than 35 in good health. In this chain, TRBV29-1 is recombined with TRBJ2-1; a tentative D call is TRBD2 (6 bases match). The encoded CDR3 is CSVPGQGLRNNEQFF. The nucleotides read TGCAGCGTTCCAGGGCAGGGACTCCGGAACAATGAGCAGTTCTTC.